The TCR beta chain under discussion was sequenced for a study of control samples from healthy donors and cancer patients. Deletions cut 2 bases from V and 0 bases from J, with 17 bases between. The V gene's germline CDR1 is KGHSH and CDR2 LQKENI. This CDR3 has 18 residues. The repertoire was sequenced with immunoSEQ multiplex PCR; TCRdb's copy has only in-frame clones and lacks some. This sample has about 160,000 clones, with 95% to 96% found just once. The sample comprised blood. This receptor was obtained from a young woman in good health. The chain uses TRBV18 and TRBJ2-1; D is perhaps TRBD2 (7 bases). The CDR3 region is CASSPFGRGANSYNEQFF. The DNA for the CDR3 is TGTGCCAGCTCACCATTCGGACGGGGGGCTAACTCCTACAATGAGCAGTTCTTC.